These 11 T cell receptor beta chains were sequenced from one sample in a study of vaccination and CD4 T cells after COVID-19. The antigens for these receptors are not known. Specified treatment: roughly ten-day PBMC culture with coronavirus spike peptide pools or control peptides (ViraFEST assay). Scientists ran DNA taken from cultured CD4+ T cells through the Oncomine TCR Beta short-read assay for sequencing. TCRdb fed the PCR reads into MiXCR, producing one record per CDR3 protein. The top ten hold about 14% of the sample, which has more than 9,000 distinct CDR3 sequences, 40% to 60% seen once. Sequencing used CD4+ T cells from blood, cultured in vitro. The source of these receptors is a human donor who had recovered from COVID-19.

J is TRBJ2-5 and V is TRBV20-1; 14 nucleotides align to TRBD2. The V and J ends lost 1 base and 5 bases, in that order; junction bases with no gene match: 9. CDR1 is DFQATT and CDR2 is SNEGSKA in the germline V gene (reference sequence). The CDR3 has 17 amino acids. The CDR3 sequence: CSARATGLAGGWETQYF. The CDR3 coding sequence is TGCAGTGCTAGAGCTACTGGACTAGCGGGAGGTTGGGAGACCCAGTACTTC.

The chain is built from TRBV20-1 and TRBJ2-1; a possible D gene is TRBD1 (5 bases). V lost 3 bases, J lost 2 bases, and 14 bases lay in between. The CDR3 is 15 residues long. Germline CDR1 DFQATT, CDR2 SNEGSKA (reference sequence). The CDR3 DNA sequence: TGCAGTGCTAGGGAAGGGGCGTGGGCCTACAATGAGCAGTTCTTC. This translates into CSAREGAWAYNEQFF.

The rearrangement uses TRBV20-1 and TRBJ1-4; D unresolved. The CDR3 extends over 13 amino acids. Trimming removed 1 base at V and 5 bases at J, with 8 bases between. CDR1 and CDR2 (germline): DFQATT, SNEGSKA (reference sequence). The CDR3 loop reads CSARALSNEKLFF. The CDR3 nucleotides read TGCAGTGCTAGAGCGCTATCGAATGAAAAACTGTTTTTT.

This clonotype was counted a few times. The chain couples TRBV2 to TRBJ2-5, with TRBD1 matching over 12 bases. The V gene's germline CDR1 is SNHLY and CDR2 FYNNEI. V lost 6 bases, J lost 5 bases, and 7 bases stayed unmatched. The length of the CDR3 is 15 residues. In nucleotides, the CDR3 is TGTGCCAGCAGGTCCCGGGACAGGGGGCATGAGACCCAGTACTTC. It is translated as CASRSRDRGHETQYF.

The V call is TRBV19, the J call TRBJ1-2; 9 bases map to TRBD1. In germline, CDR1 is LNHDA, CDR2 SQIVND (reference sequence). V was clipped by 5 bases and J by 11 bases; unmatched bases: 15. This CDR3 is built from 15 residues. The CDR3 loop reads CASSGDRVRPAGYTF. Here the CDR3 DNA reads TGTGCCAGTAGTGGGGACAGGGTCCGGCCCGCCGGGTACACCTTC.

This clonotype was seen a few times. The rearrangement uses TRBV24-1 and TRBJ1-1, with D perhaps matching TRBD1 (6 bases). Trimming removed 5 bases from V and 4 bases from J, with 10 bases in between. The CDR3 totals 13 residues. The V gene's germline CDR1 is KGHDR and CDR2 SFDVKD. The CDR3 nucleotides are TGTGCCACCAGTGTAGGGGGGAGCACTGAAGCTTTCTTT. It yields the protein CATSVGGSTEAFF.

CDR3 sequence: CASSPRGAASYNEQFF. As DNA, the CDR3 is TGTGCCAGCAGCCCCAGGGGGGCGGCATCCTACAATGAGCAGTTCTTC. The chain combines TRBV6-1 with TRBJ2-1; D is possibly TRBD1 (7 bases). This CDR3 region has 16 residues. CDR1 and CDR2 (germline): MNHNS, SASEGT. Trimming cost V 6 bases and J 1 base, with 16 bases left between them.

The V gene is TRBV7-9, the J gene TRBJ2-2; perhaps TRBD1 as D (6 bases). Germline values: CDR1 SEHNR, CDR2 FQNEAQ (reference sequence). CDR3 length: 15 residues. The V gene lost 0 bases and the J gene lost 3 bases, with 8 bases spanning the gap. The CDR3 DNA reads TGTGCCAGCAGCTTAGCGGGGGCGCACACCGGGGAGCTGTTTTTT. It encodes CASSLAGAHTGELFF.

The chain combines TRBV7-9 with TRBJ1-2; a weak D match, TRBD1 (5 bases). Trimming took off 3 bases at V and 2 bases at J, with 7 bases between the two ends. CDR3 length: 13 residues. Germline CDR1 is SEHNR and CDR2 is FQNEAQ (reference sequence). The CDR3 DNA follows: TGTGCCAGCAGCTTCGACAGAAACTATGGCTACACCTTC. This encodes CASSFDRNYGYTF. Filled out from reference TRBV7-9 and TRBJ1-2, the complete variable domain reads DTGVSQNPRHKITKRGQNVTFRCDPISEHNRLYWYRQTLGQGPEFLTYFQNEAQLEKSRLLSDRFSAERPKGSFSTLEIQRTEQGDSAMYLCASSFDRNYGYTFGSGTRLTVV.

The J gene is TRBJ1-6, the V gene TRBV7-8, with D unresolved. Germline CDR1 SGHVS, CDR2 FQNEAQ. V lost 5 bases, J lost 9 bases, and 8 bases lay in between. The CDR3 loop spans 12 amino acids. CDR3: CASSKDASPLHF. CDR3 DNA: TGTGCCAGCAGCAAGGACGCTTCACCCCTCCACTTT.

The chain combines TRBV20-1 with TRBJ2-2; TRBD1 is a possible D gene (5 bases). The germline V gene has CDR1 DFQATT and CDR2 SNEGSKA (reference sequence). V was clipped by 2 bases and J by 7 bases, with 11 bases between them. The CDR3 has 13 residues. The CDR3: CSARHPGIGELFF. The CDR3, as DNA: TGCAGTGCTAGACATCCAGGGATCGGGGAGCTGTTTTTT.